This T cell receptor beta chain is drawn from a study of T cell responses to AZD1222 COVID-19 vaccine. As regards this clone: What it binds is unknown.

Study-level findings and limits: Spike was spanned by vaccine-associated CD4 TCRs, with dominance at 160-218 and 743-854. Baseline seropositivity occurred in only a handful of AZD1222 recipients. It should be noted that donors were predominantly white British and more often female, and clonal diversity was possibly underestimated. Nearly half of spike-specific TCRs reportedly go after variant regions that carry no mutations.

The method was immunoSEQ multiplex PCR; TCRdb's version includes in-frame clones alone and lacks a portion of them. Of some 180,000 clones listed, about nine tenths were seen once; the top ten hold 6.1%. This material consisted of peripheral blood, taken on day 0 of AZD1222 vaccination. This TCR was sampled from an adult in good health.

This CDR3 reads CASSWTSGGAYEQYF. CDR3 nucleotides: TGTGCCAGCAGTTGGACAAGCGGGGGGGCCTACGAGCAGTACTTC. The rearrangement links TRBV27 to TRBJ2-7; 10 nucleotides match TRBD2. V dropped 4 bases and J dropped 2; count of bases not matched to a gene: 5. The germline CDR1 and CDR2 sequences are MNHEY and SMNVEV (reference sequence). CDR3 size: 15 residues.